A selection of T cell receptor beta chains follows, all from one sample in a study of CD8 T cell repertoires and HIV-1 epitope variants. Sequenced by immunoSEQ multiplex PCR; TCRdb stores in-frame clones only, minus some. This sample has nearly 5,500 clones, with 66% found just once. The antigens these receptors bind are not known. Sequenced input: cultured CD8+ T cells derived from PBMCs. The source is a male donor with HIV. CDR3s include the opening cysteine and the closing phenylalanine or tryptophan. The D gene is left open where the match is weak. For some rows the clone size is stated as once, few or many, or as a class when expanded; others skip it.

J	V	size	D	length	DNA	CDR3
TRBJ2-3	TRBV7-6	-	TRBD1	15	TGTGCCAGCAGCCCGACAGGGGATCGGACAGATACGCAGTATTTT	CASSPTGDRTDTQYF
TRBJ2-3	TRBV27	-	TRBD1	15	TGTGCCAGCAGTTACAGGGGATTTAACACAGATACGCAGTATTTT	CASSYRGFNTDTQYF
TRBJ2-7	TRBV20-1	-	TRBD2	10	TGCAGTGGGGGGGGACCCGAGCAGTACTTC	CSGGGPEQYF
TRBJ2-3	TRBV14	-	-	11	TGTGCCAGCAGCCAGGGCGAGTCGCAGTATTTT	CASSQGESQYF
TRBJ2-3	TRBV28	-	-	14	TGTGCCAGCAGAACCCCCCAGTACACAGATACGCAGTATTTT	CASRTPQYTDTQYF
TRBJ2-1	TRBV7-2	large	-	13	TGTGCCAGCAGCTTAGACGGTGCCAGTGAGCAGTTCTTC	CASSLDGASEQFF
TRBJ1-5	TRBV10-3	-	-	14	TGTGCCATCAGTGAGTCGCCGGATTCTCAGCCCCAGCATTTT	CAISESPDSQPQHF
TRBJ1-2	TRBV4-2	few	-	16	TGTGCCAGCAGCCAAGATGAGATGACCGAATGGAGGGGCTACACCTTC	CASSQDEMTEWRGYTF
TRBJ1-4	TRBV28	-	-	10	TGTGCCACCCGATTAGGGAAACTGTTTTTT	CATRLGKLFF
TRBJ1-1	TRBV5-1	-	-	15	TGCGCCAGCAGCTTGGCCCGGGACAAGAACACTGAAGCTTTCTTT	CASSLARDKNTEAFF
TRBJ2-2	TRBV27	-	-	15	TGTGCCAGCAGTCCCGTTGGGTCTGACACCGGGGAGCTGTTTTTT	CASSPVGSDTGELFF
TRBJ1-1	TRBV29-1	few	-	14	TGCAGCGCATCCCTGACAGATATGAACACTGAAGCTTTCTTT	CSASLTDMNTEAFF
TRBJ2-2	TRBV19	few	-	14	TGTGCCAGTAGTATGACGACGGACCCCGGGGAGCTGTTTTTT	CASSMTTDPGELFF
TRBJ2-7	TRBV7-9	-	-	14	TGTGCCAGCAGCGACTCGACAGTTACCTACGAGCAGTACTTC	CASSDSTVTYEQYF
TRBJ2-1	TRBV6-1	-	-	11	TGTGCCAGCAGTGAGGTCAATGAGCAGTTCTTC	CASSEVNEQFF
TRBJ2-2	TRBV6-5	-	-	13	TGTGCCAGCACCATAGGGGGGGCCGGGGAGCTGTTTTTT	CASTIGGAGELFF
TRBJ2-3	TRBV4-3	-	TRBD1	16	TGCGCCAGCAGCCGAAGCGGACAGGGGGCTATGGATACGCAGTATTTT	CASSRSGQGAMDTQYF
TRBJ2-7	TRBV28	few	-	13	TGTGCCAGCCTTGGGACCCTCTCCTACGAGCAGTACTTC	CASLGTLSYEQYF
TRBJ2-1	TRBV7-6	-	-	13	TGTGCCAGCAGCTTAGGAGGGAGCAATGAGCAGTTCTTC	CASSLGGSNEQFF
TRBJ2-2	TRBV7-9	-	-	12	TGTGCCAGCACTGGGGTCACCGGGGAGCTGTTTTTT	CASTGVTGELFF
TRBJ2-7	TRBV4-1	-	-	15	TGCGCCAGCAGCCACGCACAGGGAGGCCTTCACGAGCAGTACTTC	CASSHAQGGLHEQYF
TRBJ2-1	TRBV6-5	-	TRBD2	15	TGTGCCAGCAGTTACGACGCGGGGGGGCCAAATGAGCAGTTCTTC	CASSYDAGGPNEQFF
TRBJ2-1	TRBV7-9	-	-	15	TGTGCCAGCAGCTTAGTAGCTGACCCAAACAATGAGCAGTTCTTC	CASSLVADPNNEQFF
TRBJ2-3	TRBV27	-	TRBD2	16	TGTGCCAGCAGTTTATCCCCTAGCGGGGGCACAGATACGCAGTATTTT	CASSLSPSGGTDTQYF
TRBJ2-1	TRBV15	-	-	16	TGTGCCACCAGCAGAGATCTAGGTGGGCGGTTCGATGAGCAGTTCTTC	CATSRDLGGRFDEQFF
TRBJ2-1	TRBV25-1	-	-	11	TGTGCCAGCCAAGAAAACTGGGAGCAGTTCTTC	CASQENWEQFF
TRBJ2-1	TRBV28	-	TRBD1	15	TGTGCCAGCAGGGCCCGGGACAGGGATTACAATGAGCAGTTCTTC	CASRARDRDYNEQFF
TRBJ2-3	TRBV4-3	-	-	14	TGCGCCAGCAGCCAAGGAACAGGCGTAGATACGCAGTATTTT	CASSQGTGVDTQYF
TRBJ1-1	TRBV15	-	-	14	TGTGCCACCAGCAGAGATTCAGGGAACACTGAAGCTTTCTTT	CATSRDSGNTEAFF
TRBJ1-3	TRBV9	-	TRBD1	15	TGTGCCAGCGGGGGAGGGACAGGGCCTGGAAACACCATATATTTT	CASGGGTGPGNTIYF
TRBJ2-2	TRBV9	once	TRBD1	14	TGTGCCAGCAGCGGAAGGACAGGGTTTGGGGAGCTGTTTTTT	CASSGRTGFGELFF
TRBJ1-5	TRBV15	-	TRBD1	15	TGTGCCACCAGCAGAGATTTTACAGGGGGACAGCCCCAGCATTTT	CATSRDFTGGQPQHF
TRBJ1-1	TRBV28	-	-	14	TGTGCCAGCAGTCCTCCAACAGGGTACACTGAAGCTTTCTTT	CASSPPTGYTEAFF
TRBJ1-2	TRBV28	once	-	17	TGTGCCAGCAGTCTCTCAAGGACGAGAACCTTTAACTATGGCTACACCTTC	CASSLSRTRTFNYGYTF
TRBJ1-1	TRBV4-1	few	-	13	TGCGCCAGCAGCCAAGGGTGGAACACTGAAGCTTTCTTT	CASSQGWNTEAFF
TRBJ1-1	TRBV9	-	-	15	TGTGCCAGCAGCCCCGGGGGACTGGCGGACACTGAAGCTTTCTTT	CASSPGGLADTEAFF
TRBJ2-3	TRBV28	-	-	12	TGTGCCAGCAGCGAGATCGAACAGACGCAGTATTTT	CASSEIEQTQYF
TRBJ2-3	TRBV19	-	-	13	TGTGCCAGTACCTCGACATCCACAGATACGCAGTATTTT	CASTSTSTDTQYF
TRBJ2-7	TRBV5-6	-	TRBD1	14	TGTGCCAGCAGCCAGGACAGGGCCCGGGTCGTGCAGTACTTC	CASSQDRARVVQYF
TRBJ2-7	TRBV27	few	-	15	TGTGCCAGCATTTCCTTGTTGGGGGGCGGCTACGAGCAGTACTTC	CASISLLGGGYEQYF
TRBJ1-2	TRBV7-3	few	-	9	TGTGCCAGCAGGTATGGCTACACCTTC	CASRYGYTF
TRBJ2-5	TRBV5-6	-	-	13	TGTGCCAGCAGCCTCGGGGCGCAAGAGACCCAGTACTTC	CASSLGAQETQYF
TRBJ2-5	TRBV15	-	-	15	TGTGCCACCAGCAGCGGGGGGCAGACTCAAGAGACCCAGTACTTC	CATSSGGQTQETQYF
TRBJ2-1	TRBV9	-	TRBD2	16	TGTGCCAGCAGCGATGCTGGGAGCGGGGGGGCTGATGAGCAGTTCTTC	CASSDAGSGGADEQFF
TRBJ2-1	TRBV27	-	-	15	TGTGCCAGCAGTTTGGGGACTTCCTCCTACAATGAGCAGTTCTTC	CASSLGTSSYNEQFF